The 21 T cell receptor beta chains reported below all come from one sample, sequenced in a study of blood T cell repertoires in COVID-19. Profiling relied on immunoSEQ multiplex PCR, and the TCRdb table lists in-frame clones only, not all of them. There are tens of thousands of clones in the sample; roughly nine tenths occur only once, and under 4.5% lies in the top ten. Material: peripheral blood. These receptors all stem from a man between 60 and 70 years old with acute or convalescent COVID-19.

V gene TRBV7-9 combines with J gene TRBJ1-2; D is uncertain. The germline V gene has CDR1 SEHNR and CDR2 FQNEAQ (reference sequence). The CDR3 is 13 amino acids. V gave up 4 bases and J gave up 11 bases, with 17 bases separating them. The DNA of the CDR3 is TGTGCCAGCAGCTCGTCGGGGTGGTTCACTTACACCTTC. Translation: CASSSSGWFTYTF.

This chain uses TRBV28 with TRBJ2-7; 12 positions agree with TRBD2. The germline CDR1 and CDR2 sequences are MDHEN and SYDVKM. The junction had 5 bases not matched to a gene; V was cut back by 6 bases and J by 2 bases. The CDR3 is 15 amino acids. DNA for the CDR3: TGTGCCAGCAGCCCCCGACTAGCGGGAGCCTACGAGCAGTACGTC. Translating it yields CASSPRLAGAYEQYV.

This clone has just one count. The chain is built from TRBV7-6 and TRBJ2-5; 11 positions agree with TRBD2. This CDR3 is 21 amino acids long. In germline, CDR1 is SGHVS, CDR2 FNYEAQ. The trim removed 2 bases at V and 4 bases at J, leaving 21 bases unmatched. The DNA for the CDR3 is TGTGCCAGCAGCTTAAGCTCCCAGGGTCCGGGACTAGCGGAGGGGGGAGAGACCCAGTACTTC. It specifies CASSLSSQGPGLAEGGETQYF.

The CDR3, as DNA: TGCGCCAGCAGCTTCGAGAGACTAAACACAGATACGCAGTATTTT. This sequence encodes CASSFERLNTDTQYF. The chain is built from TRBV5-1 and TRBJ2-3; TRBD2 is a possible D gene (5 bases). Trimming stripped 2 bases from V and 2 bases from J, with 12 bases between. The CDR3 runs 15 residues. The V gene's germline CDR1 is SGHRS and CDR2 YFSETQ.

The chain combines TRBV19 with TRBJ2-2, with a tentative D call TRBD2 (5 bases). This CDR3 has 16 residues. V dropped 0 bases and J dropped 5 bases, with 13 bases sitting between them. CDR1 LNHDA and CDR2 SQIVND come from the germline V gene (reference sequence). CDR3 DNA: TGTGCCAGTAGTATAGATGTAGCTAGGAGGACCGGGGAGCTGTTTTTT. Protein sequence: CASSIDVARRTGELFF.

J is TRBJ2-1 and V is TRBV4-1; 11 bases are a match to TRBD2. This CDR3 is built from 17 residues. After removal of 1 base from V and 4 bases from J, the junction contained 6 bases not matched to a gene. Germline V gene sequence: CDR1 MGHRA, CDR2 YSYEKL. The CDR3 loop is CASSQGAGTSGYNEQFF. The CDR3 coding sequence is TGCGCCAGCAGCCAAGGCGCAGGGACTAGCGGTTACAATGAGCAGTTCTTC.

The rearrangement uses TRBV30 and TRBJ1-5; 9 bases are shared with TRBD1. Trimming at V came to 5 bases and at J to 4 bases, leaving 0 bases not matched to a gene. The germline V gene encodes CDR1 GTSNPN and CDR2 SVGIG (reference sequence). The CDR3 is 12 residues long. This CDR3 reads CAWGQGNQPQHF. CDR3 DNA: TGTGCCTGGGGACAGGGGAATCAGCCCCAGCATTTT.

The chain uses TRBV24-1 and TRBJ2-2, with a possible D match to TRBD1 (6 bases). CDR1 is KGHDR and CDR2 is SFDVKD in the germline V gene. Trimming pared 3 bases from V and 5 bases from J, leaving 15 bases between. The CDR3 is 16 amino acids. Written as DNA, the CDR3 is TGTGCCACCAGTGATAAGTACAGGGCGCGGACCGGGGAGCTGTTTTTT. Encoded protein: CATSDKYRARTGELFF.

The CDR3 is CASSAGVGTEAFF. CDR3 nucleotides: TGTGCCAGCAGTGCAGGGGTTGGCACTGAAGCTTTCTTT. This sequence joins TRBV25-1 and TRBJ1-1; maybe TRBD1 (6 bases). The CDR3 totals 13 residues. Germline V gives CDR1 MGHDK, CDR2 SYGVNS. V was trimmed by 4 bases and J by 4 bases, leaving 10 bases between them.

V gene TRBV18 combines with J gene TRBJ1-5; D is perhaps TRBD1 (5 bases). CDR3 size: 14 residues. CDR1 and CDR2 (germline): KGHSH, LQKENI. Trimming removed 5 bases from V and 2 bases from J, with 10 bases in between. CDR3 in amino acids: CASSTTGGNQPQHF. In DNA, the CDR3 is TGTGCCAGCTCAACCACGGGGGGCAATCAGCCCCAGCATTTT.

The CDR3 loop is CASSTLSGTAGNTIYF. The DNA for the CDR3 is TGTGCCAGTAGTACCCTATCCGGGACAGCTGGAAACACCATATATTTT. The genes are TRBV19 and TRBJ1-3; 7 bases align to TRBD1. V shed 4 bases and J 2 bases; nucleotides not matched to a gene: 8. The CDR3 loop spans 16 amino acids. Germline V gene sequence: CDR1 LNHDA, CDR2 SQIVND (reference sequence).

The chain combines TRBV3-1 (or the pseudogene TRBV3-2) with TRBJ2-1; a possible D gene is TRBD2 (6 bases). CDR1 and CDR2 from the germline V gene are LGHDT and YNNKEL (reference sequence). Deletions cut 1 base from V and 4 bases from J, with 23 bases between. The CDR3 has 19 residues. This CDR3 reads CASSQGRFRGGLHYNEQFF. For the CDR3, the DNA is TGTGCCAGCAGCCAAGGCAGGTTCCGGGGAGGCTTGCATTACAATGAGCAGTTCTTC.

The chain links TRBV5-1 to TRBJ2-2, with TRBD1 as a possible D gene (5 bases). CDR1 and CDR2 from the germline V gene are SGHRS and YFSETQ. Trimming cost V 4 bases and J 3 bases, with 7 bases left between them. The CDR3 is 13 residues long. CDR3 DNA: TGCGCCAGCAGCCTGACAGACACCGGGGAGCTGTTTTTT. This encodes CASSLTDTGELFF.

The V call is TRBV27, the J call TRBJ1-1; the D gene is possibly TRBD1 (5 bases). The ends were cut back, 5 bases at V and 6 bases at J, with 13 bases in the middle. CDR1 and CDR2 (germline): MNHEY, SMNVEV (reference sequence). This CDR3 comprises 13 residues. In DNA form, the CDR3 reads TGTGCCAGCAGTGTCCATCAGGGCTCTGAAGCTTTCTTT. As protein: CASSVHQGSEAFF.

This chain joins TRBV10-2 and TRBJ1-2, with D perhaps TRBD1 (5 bases). The CDR3 contains 13 residues. CDR1 and CDR2 (germline): WSHSY, SAAADI. V was pared by 2 bases and J by 1 base, with 5 bases between. The CDR3 bases are TGCGCCAGCAGTGAGGACAGTAACTATGGCTACACCTTC. Translation: CASSEDSNYGYTF.

The chain has TRBV13 and TRBJ2-1, with 7 nucleotides matching TRBD1. Germline assignment: CDR1 PRHDT and CDR2 FYEKMQ (reference sequence). The CDR3 sequence is 16 residues long. V was clipped by 3 bases and J by 0 bases; unmatched bases: 5. The CDR3 loop reads CASSFFRQGSYNEQFF. In DNA form, the CDR3 reads TGTGCCAGCAGCTTTTTTAGACAGGGCTCCTACAATGAGCAGTTCTTC.

The chain couples TRBV10-3 to TRBJ2-7; 7 nucleotides match TRBD1. Germline V CDR1 and CDR2: ENHRY, SYGVKD. Trimming at V came to 8 bases and at J to 1 base, leaving 5 bases not matched to a gene. The CDR3 extends over 13 amino acids. The CDR3 sequence is CAISPTGSYEQYF. The DNA of the CDR3 is TGTGCCATCTCACCGACAGGGTCCTACGAGCAGTACTTC.

The chain uses TRBV30 and TRBJ1-1; 12 nucleotides line up with TRBD1. CDR1 is GTSNPN, CDR2 SVGIG, per germline (reference sequence). This CDR3 spans 20 amino acids. Trimming at V came to 0 bases and at J to 1 base, leaving 15 bases not matched to a gene. DNA for the CDR3: TGTGCCTGGAGTGTTTTTGGTTGGGACAGGGGGCAACGAGGGAACACTGAAGCTTTCTTT. It specifies CAWSVFGWDRGQRGNTEAFF.

The rearrangement uses TRBV29-1 and TRBJ2-4; 8 bases agree with TRBD2. The CDR3 has 15 amino acids. Per germline, CDR1 SQVTM and CDR2 ANQGSEA. With 6 bases clipped from V and 3 bases from J, the junction kept 10 bases outside the gene matches. In DNA, the CDR3 is TGCAGCGTGGCCCTCGCGGGGGGTGACAAAAACATTCAGTACTTC. It translates to CSVALAGGDKNIQYF.

In DNA, the CDR3 is TGTGCCAGCAGATCAGACACCGGGGAGCTGTTTTTT. Translation gives CASRSDTGELFF. V and J are TRBV2 and TRBJ2-2, with D uncertain. The ends were cut back, 6 bases at V and 3 bases at J, with 5 bases in the middle. Per the germline V gene, CDR1 is SNHLY and CDR2 is FYNNEI. The CDR3 runs to 12 residues.

The chain is built from TRBV2 and TRBJ1-5, with D possibly TRBD1 on 5 matching bases. CDR1 is SNHLY and CDR2 is FYNNEI in the germline V gene. The ends were cut back, 8 bases at V and 6 bases at J, with 17 bases in the middle. The CDR3 has 14 amino acids. The CDR3 loop is CASRGNVGGQPQHF. In DNA, the CDR3 is TGTGCCAGCCGGGGGAACGTTGGGGGTCAGCCCCAGCATTTT.